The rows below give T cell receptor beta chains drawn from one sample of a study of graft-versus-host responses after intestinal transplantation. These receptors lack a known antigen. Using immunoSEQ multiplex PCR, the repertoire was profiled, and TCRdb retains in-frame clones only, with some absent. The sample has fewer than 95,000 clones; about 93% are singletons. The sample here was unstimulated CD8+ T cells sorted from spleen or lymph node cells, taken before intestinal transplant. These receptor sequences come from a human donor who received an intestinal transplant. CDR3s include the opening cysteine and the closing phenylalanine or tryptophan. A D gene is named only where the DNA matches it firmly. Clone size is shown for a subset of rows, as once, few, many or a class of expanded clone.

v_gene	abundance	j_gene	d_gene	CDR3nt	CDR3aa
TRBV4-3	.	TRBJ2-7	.	TGCGCCAGCAGCCAAGGGACAGATAGCTCCTACGAGCAGTACTTC	CASSQGTDSSYEQYF
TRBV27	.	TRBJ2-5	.	TGTGCCAGCAGTTGGGACTCAGGTGGGCGGACCCAGTACTTC	CASSWDSGGRTQYF
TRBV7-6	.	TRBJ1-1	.	TGTGCCAGCAGTTCAGACACTGAAGCTTTCTTT	CASSSDTEAFF
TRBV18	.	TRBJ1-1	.	TGTGCCAGCTCACCTTTTCCGGACTTGAACACTGAAGCTTTCTTT	CASSPFPDLNTEAFF
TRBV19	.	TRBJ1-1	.	TGTGCCAGTAACGGGGGTGTTCGAGAAAACACTGAAGCTTTCTTT	CASNGGVRENTEAFF
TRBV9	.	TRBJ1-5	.	TGTGCCAGCAGCGTAGGGGGTGACAGCTCTCAGCCCCAGCATTTT	CASSVGGDSSQPQHF
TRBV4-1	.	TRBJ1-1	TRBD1	TGCGCCAGCAGCCAATTGGACAGGGGGCGCCTGGACACTGAAGCTTTCTTT	CASSQLDRGRLDTEAFF
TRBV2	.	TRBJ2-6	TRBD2	TGTGCCAGCAGATACAAGCGGGACGGTTCTGAGGCCAACGTCCTGACTTTC	CASRYKRDGSEANVLTF
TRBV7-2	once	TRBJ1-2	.	TGTGCCAGCACCAATCCGAATACCGGGAGTGGCTACACCTTC	CASTNPNTGSGYTF
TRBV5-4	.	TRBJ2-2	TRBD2	TGTGCCAGCTCGGCGGGAGTTAGCCCCGGGGAGCTGTTTTTT	CASSAGVSPGELFF
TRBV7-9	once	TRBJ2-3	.	TGTGCCAGCAGCTTGACGAGAGGGGGTAGCACAGATACGCAGTATTTT	CASSLTRGGSTDTQYF
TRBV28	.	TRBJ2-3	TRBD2	TGTGCCAGCATAGCGGGGCTAAGCACAGATACGCAGTATTTT	CASIAGLSTDTQYF
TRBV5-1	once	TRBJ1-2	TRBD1	TGCGCCAGCAGCTCATGGACAGGGGATGGCTACACCTTC	CASSSWTGDGYTF
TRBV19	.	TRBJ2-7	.	TGTGCCAGTAGTATAGGTCCAACAGGGAGCTACGAGCAGTACTTC	CASSIGPTGSYEQYF
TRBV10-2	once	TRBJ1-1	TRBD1	TGCGCCAGCAGTGACCCGGGACAGCTCCCTGAAGCTTTCTTT	CASSDPGQLPEAFF
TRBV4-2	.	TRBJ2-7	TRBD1	TGTGCCAGCAGCCAAGATTATCGGACAGGGATTTACGAGCAGTACTTC	CASSQDYRTGIYEQYF
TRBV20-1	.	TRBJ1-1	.	TGCAGTGCTGCCAGGGAAGTTGAAGCTTTCTTT	CSAAREVEAFF
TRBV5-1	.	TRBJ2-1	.	TGCGCCAGCAGCTTGGGAACAGCTAACAATGAGCAGTTCTTC	CASSLGTANNEQFF
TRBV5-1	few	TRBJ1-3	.	TGCGCCAGCAGCAGTGGCCCGGGGGGGTCTGGAAACACCATATATTTT	CASSSGPGGSGNTIYF
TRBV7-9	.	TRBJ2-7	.	TGTGCCAGCAGCTTAGTTTCAGTGGAGCAGTACTTC	CASSLVSVEQYF
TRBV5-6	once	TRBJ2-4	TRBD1	TGTGCCAGCAGCGTGACAGGGGGTAGCAAAAGCATTCAGTACTTC	CASSVTGGSKSIQYF
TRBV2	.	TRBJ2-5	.	TGTGCCAGCAGCCAGGGGAAAGAGACCCAGTACTTC	CASSQGKETQYF
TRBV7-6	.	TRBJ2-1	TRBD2	TGTGCCAGCAGCGAGCTAGCGGGGAACTCCTACAATGAGCAGTTCTTC	CASSELAGNSYNEQFF
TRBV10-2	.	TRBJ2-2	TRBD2	TGCGCCAGCAGTGGGATCGGCCAGCGGGAGGACACCGGGGAGCTGTTTTTT	CASSGIGQREDTGELFF
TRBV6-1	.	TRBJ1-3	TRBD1	TGTGCCAGCACGGGACAGGGGACTGGAAACACCATATATTTT	CASTGQGTGNTIYF
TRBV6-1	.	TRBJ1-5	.	TGTGCCAGCAGTGAGTTGGCGGGCAGGCGCAATCAGCCCCAGCATTTT	CASSELAGRRNQPQHF
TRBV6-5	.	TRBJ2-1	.	TGTGCCAGCAGTCTCGGGGAAGGGTCCTACAATGAGCAGTTCTTC	CASSLGEGSYNEQFF
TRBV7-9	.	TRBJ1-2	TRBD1	TGTGCCAGCAGCCGACAAGGACAGGAAGAAGTGGTGGACTATGGCTACACCTTC	CASSRQGQEEVVDYGYTF
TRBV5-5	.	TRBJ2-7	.	TGTGCCAGCAGCCCGAGCGGAAGCTCCTACGAGCAGTACTTC	CASSPSGSSYEQYF
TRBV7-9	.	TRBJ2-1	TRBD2	TGTGCCAGCAGCTCTAGCGGGGGGGTAGGGGGTGAGCAGTTCTTC	CASSSSGGVGGEQFF
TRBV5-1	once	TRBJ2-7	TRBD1	TGCGCCAGCAGCCCGGACAGGGGAGCCTACGAGCAGTACTTC	CASSPDRGAYEQYF
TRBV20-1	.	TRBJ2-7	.	TGCAGTGCTAAAAGCCTCGAGCAGTACTTC	CSAKSLEQYF
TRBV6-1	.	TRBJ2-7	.	TGTGCCAGCAGTGCCGGACACCTGAGCTCCTACGAGCAGTACTTC	CASSAGHLSSYEQYF